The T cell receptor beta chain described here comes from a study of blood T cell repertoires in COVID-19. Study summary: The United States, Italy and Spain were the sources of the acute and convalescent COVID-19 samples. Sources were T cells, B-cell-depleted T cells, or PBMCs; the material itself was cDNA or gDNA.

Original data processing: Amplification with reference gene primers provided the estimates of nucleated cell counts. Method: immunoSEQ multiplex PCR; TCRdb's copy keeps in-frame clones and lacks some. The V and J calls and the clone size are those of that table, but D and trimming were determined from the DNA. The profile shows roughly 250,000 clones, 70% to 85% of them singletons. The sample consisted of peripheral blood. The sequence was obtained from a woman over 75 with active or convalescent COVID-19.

For the CDR3, the DNA is TGTGCCAGCCAGGGGGACTTCTCTGGAAACACCATATATTTT. As protein: CASQGDFSGNTIYF. This chain connects TRBV6-5 to TRBJ1-3; 7 nucleotides agree with TRBD1. This CDR3 spans 14 amino acids. V shed 8 bases, J shed 0 bases, and the junction held 4 bases outside the gene matches. Germline CDR1 MNHEY, CDR2 SVGAGI.